This TCR beta chain originates from a study of Graves' ophthalmopathy and Graves' hyperthyroidism (dated by TCRdb to between 2018 and 2020). Notes on the research overall: Peripheral blood samples were taken at the time of initial diagnosis, before any treatment was given. The study used TCR beta repertoire signatures to distinguish Graves' ophthalmopathy from Graves' hyperthyroidism and to predict progression to ophthalmopathy. In total, 120 to 150 blood samples were TCR-sequenced: under 45 ophthalmopathy, 75 hyperthyroidism and about 17 hyperthyroidism-to-ophthalmopathy patients. To explore V-J signatures that separate ophthalmopathy from hyperthyroidism, a discovery set of 95 to 100 patients was enrolled, consisting of under 50 with ophthalmopathy and about 60 with stable hyperthyroidism. For independent validation, a separate cohort was made up of roughly 19 hyperthyroidism patients plus 17 patients who later progressed from hyperthyroidism to ophthalmopathy. In six hyperthyroidism patients, the T-cell repertoire of thyroid tissue was compared with the T-cell repertoire of blood. Following sample collection, hyperthyroidism patients were given methimazole at a starting dose of 30 mg daily, and ophthalmopathy patients were given high-dose intravenous methylprednisolone. The approximately 95 discovery patients were divided at random into training and test sets in a 7:3 ratio. Overall results and qualifications from the work: No statistical method was used to set the sample size in advance, and the investigators knew which group each participant was assigned to. In cross-validation, the 13-signature model distinguished ophthalmopathy from stable hyperthyroidism with approximately 90% sensitivity and roughly 81% specificity, while in the test set the corresponding values were around 79% and 71%. Most expanded thyroid clonotypes with frequency above 0.001 were also detected in blood, suggesting blood repertoires may reflect the thyroid immune response. In validation, the model predicted ophthalmopathy progression with about 71% sensitivity and around 72% specificity; about a dozen predicted patients were CT-confirmed with GO in a median of approximately 6.5 months.

CDR1 and CDR2 are read off the germline V gene (reference sequence) as DFQATT and SNEGSKA. Its CDR3 holds 14 amino acids, cysteine through phenylalanine. The retained sequence is limited to the CDR3, 42 bases, with the frame set at the first base. The junction shows trimming of 3 bases on V and 0 bases on J, plus 11 bases between the germline ends. Stable hyperthyroidism was defined as no progression to ophthalmopathy within 18 months of follow-up. Hyperthyroidism patients were newly diagnosed, were aged 18 to 65 years, and had a disease duration under 2 months. Anyone with other autoimmune diseases, uncontrolled infections, pregnancy or lactation was excluded from the study. Diagnosis was based on clinical symptoms, serum thyroxine, TRAb, thyroid ultrasound and orbital computed tomography. Ficoll-Paque density gradient centrifugation was used to isolate PBMCs from under 11 ml of fresh peripheral blood. Total RNA was extracted with Trizol reagent and quality-checked on an Agilent 2100 Bioanalyzer.

Points on this clonotype: Which antigen it targets is not known. Within one base of it there is no much larger clone, and no base qualities were kept.

For repertoire sequencing, the TCR beta CDR3 regions were amplified from RNA transcripts. A first-round RT-PCR used HTBI primers with the Qiagen OneStep RT-PCR kit, followed by a second-round multiplex PCR, size selection and purification. The libraries underwent paired-end sequencing with 100 bp reads on an Illumina HiSeq2000. From the authors' description of their analysis: SOAPnuke was used for read processing, and reads with adapters, uncalled bases, a mean Phred below 15, or no exact constant-primer or identifier match were discarded. COPE v1.2.5 was used to merge high-quality paired reads. Each unique nucleotide sequence was treated as a clonotype, and MiTCR v1.1 was used to align the clonotypes to the IMGT TRB V, D and J references. The analysis was limited to V-J combinations with a frequency above 0.0001, which together covered 98% to 99.2% of repertoires. A TCR clonal expansion and chaos score per V-J combination was defined as the ratio of F50 clonal expansion to chaos observed in the TCRdist matrix. Welch's t-statistics and random forest were used to reduce the features to roughly 14 V-J combinations, which were then used as input to a naive Bayes classifier. Thyroid-blood repertoire similarity was quantified with the Morisita-Horn index. Using fastp at Q25 and MiXCR, TCRdb reprocessed the public reads and kept productive beta chains. Every CDR3 protein is listed once, alongside the most common genes and DNA of its rows. The V and J calls follow TCRdb's processing rather than the paper's. This sample holds 600,000 to 650,000 distinct CDR3 sequences; 22% were observed only once. The ten largest clones capture approximately 6.5% of the sample.

The clonotype comes from a woman aged 18 to 35 with stable Graves' hyperthyroidism. Some clones in this sample may be carry-over from other donors' samples. Donor details come from another sample of the same person, matched by shared clones. Recombination joined TRBV20-1 with TRBJ1-2; a tentative D call is TRBD1 (5 bases match). The sequencing sample was made of peripheral blood. The CDR3 corresponds to CSARQGSTNYGYTF. The DNA sequence is as follows: TGCAGTGCTAGGCAGGGCTCTACTAACTATGGCTACACCTTC.